This T cell receptor (beta chain) was observed in a study of blood T cell repertoires in COVID-19. Study information: Italy, Spain and the United States were the sources of the convalescent and acute COVID-19 samples. Nucleic acid was either cDNA or gDNA, and it came from T cells, B-cell-depleted T cells, or PBMCs.

Profiled with immunoSEQ multiplex PCR; TCRdb holds only in-frame clones, not every one. The sample includes approximately 220,000 clones, 70% to 90% of them seen just once. CDR1 and CDR2 (germline): SGHTA, FQGNSA. The CDR3 has 15 amino acids. Trimming took 1 base from V and 1 from J, leaving 10 bases between them. Sample: peripheral blood. The chain couples TRBV7-2 to TRBJ1-1; no clear D. The sequence derives from a man aged 50 or older with acute or convalescent COVID-19. CDR3 region: CASSLGGGENTEAFF. CDR3 in DNA: TGTGCCAGCAGCTTAGGCGGCGGGGAGAACACTGAAGCTTTCTTT.